Listed here are 9 T cell receptor beta chains from one sample, sequenced in a study of blood T cell repertoires in COVID-19. Generated by immunoSEQ multiplex PCR, the TCRdb table keeps only in-frame clones and is missing some. The top ten clones hold roughly a third of a sample with around 45,000 clones, under 85% of them seen once. Sequences were obtained from peripheral blood. The receptor set was obtained from a woman older than 75 with acute or convalescent COVID-19.

V is TRBV6-5 and J is TRBJ1-1, with D perhaps matching TRBD1 (6 bases). This CDR3 spans 15 amino acids. Between the trimmed V and J ends, which lost 7 bases and 5 bases, there was a span of 20 bases. Germline assignment: CDR1 MNHEY and CDR2 SVGAGI. The CDR3: CASTPRGGRVTEAFF. The CDR3 region has the DNA TGTGCCAGCACCCCACGGGGGGGGCGAGTAACTGAAGCTTTCTTT.

The CDR3: CASRAVPGTGGVRPQHF. The CDR3 DNA is TGTGCCAGCAGGGCCGTGCCCGGGACAGGGGGCGTTAGGCCCCAGCATTTT. The chain joins TRBV2 to TRBJ1-5; 12 bases align to TRBD1. Germline CDR1 reads SNHLY; CDR2 reads FYNNEI. The CDR3 contains 17 residues. V was pared by 6 bases and J by 9 bases, with 15 bases of the junction left unmatched.

The chain couples TRBV30 to TRBJ2-1; TRBD2 matches at 7 bases. The germline gives CDR1 GTSNPN, CDR2 SVGIG (reference sequence). This CDR3 has 14 amino acids. V gave up 0 bases and J gave up 9 bases; unmatched junction bases: 8. The CDR3 DNA reads as TGTGCCTGGAGTGTACGTCGGACTAGTGGTGAGCAGTTCTTC. It is translated as CAWSVRRTSGEQFF.

The rearrangement links TRBV7-9 to TRBJ2-3; TRBD1 might be the D (6 bases). This CDR3 has 14 amino acids. Germline CDR1 SEHNR, CDR2 FQNEAQ (reference sequence). V lost 4 bases and J lost 2, with 10 bases in between. DNA of the CDR3: TGTGCCAGCAGCTCATACAGGGACACAGATACGCAGTATTTT. It encodes CASSSYRDTDTQYF.

This sequence joins TRBV10-2 and TRBJ2-7; 10 bases align to TRBD1. CDR3 length: 15 residues. CDR1 is WSHSY and CDR2 is SAAADI in the germline V gene. V lost 3 bases, J lost 4 bases, and 6 bases stayed unmatched. CDR3 in amino acids: CASSEGTGVVYEQYF. CDR3 sequence (DNA): TGCGCCAGCAGTGAAGGGACAGGGGTTGTTTACGAGCAGTACTTC.

The rearrangement joins TRBV25-1 to TRBJ1-3; perhaps TRBD1 as D (6 bases). Trimming cost V 0 bases and J 4 bases, with 13 bases left between them. CDR3 length: 16 residues. Germline lookup yields CDR1 MGHDK and CDR2 SYGVNS. CDR3 loop: CASSEYRGFLGNTIYF. CDR3 in DNA: TGTGCCAGCAGTGAATACAGGGGTTTTCTAGGAAACACCATATATTTT.

The gene calls are TRBV5-4 and TRBJ1-6; no firm D call. V dropped 2 bases and J dropped 6 bases, with 6 bases sitting between them. The length of the CDR3 is 13 residues. From germline, CDR1 is SGHNT and CDR2 YYREEE (reference sequence). The CDR3 DNA sequence: TGTGCCAGCAGCTTAACAGCTAATTCACCCCTCCACTTT. As protein: CASSLTANSPLHF.

The chain couples TRBV23-1 to TRBJ2-7; 11 bases line up with TRBD1. TRBV23-1 is recorded as an ORF, its role being uncertain. The CDR3 runs 17 residues. The V and J ends lost 3 bases and 3 bases, in that order; junction bases with no gene match: 10. CDR3 DNA sequence: TGCGCCAGCAGTCACCTTAGGACAGGGGGCCGGAACTACGAGCAGTACTTC. This encodes CASSHLRTGGRNYEQYF.

The chain links TRBV12-3 or TRBV12-4 to TRBJ2-7; 7 bases fit TRBD1. The CDR3 length is 12 residues. Losses at the gene ends were 6 bases for V and 7 bases for J; bases not matched to a gene: 6. The CDR3 sequence: CASSTDRAEQYF. The CDR3 bases are TGTGCCAGCAGCACCGACAGGGCAGAGCAGTACTTC.